Presented here are 29 T cell receptor beta chains from one specimen sequenced in a study of cytotoxic CD8 clonotypes in ibrutinib-treated CLL. Clones were sequenced by immunoSEQ multiplex PCR, and TCRdb holds only the in-frame ones, with some missing. In the table there are 130,000 or so clones, about 85% of which are singletons. The sample here was PBMCs, taken after 24 months of ibrutinib treatment. The receptors shown here come from a human donor with chronic lymphocytic leukemia.

V usage is TRBV7-7 and J usage is TRBJ2-5; 8 bases fit TRBD1. The CDR3 is made up of 15 amino acids. The V gene end was trimmed by 3 bases and the J gene end by 2 bases; junction bases not matched to a gene: 5. In germline, CDR1 is SSHAT, CDR2 FNYEAQ (reference sequence). CDR3 region: CASSLTGTGQETQYF. In DNA, the CDR3 is TGTGCCAGCAGCTTGACCGGGACAGGACAAGAGACCCAGTACTTC.

This clone turned up a few times. This chain connects TRBV18 to TRBJ1-6, with unresolved D. V was pared by 3 bases and J by 14 bases, with 8 bases between. Germline V gives CDR1 KGHSH, CDR2 LQKENI. CDR3 length: 11 residues. The CDR3 coding sequence is TGTGCCAGCTCACCTTCCGACACCCTCCACTTT. It codes for CASSPSDTLHF. Full variable domain (remainder filled in from reference TRBV18 and TRBJ1-6): NAGVMQNPRHLVRRRGQEARLRCSPMKGHSHVYWYRQLPEEGLKFMVYLQKENIIDESGMPKERFSAEFPKEGPSILRIQQVVRGDSAAYFCASSPSDTLHFGNGTRLTVT.

Comment on this clone: One end of the junction varies from germline; a read error may be responsible. The CDR3 nucleotides read TGTGCCAGCAGACTGGACAGGGGGGAGCCTCAGCATTTT. Translated: CASRLDRGEPQHF. The chain recombines TRBV7-2 with TRBJ1-5, with 10 bases that match TRBD1. Germline V gene data show CDR1 as SGHTA and CDR2 as FQGNSA. This CDR3 comprises 13 residues. Combining the CDR3 with reference TRBV7-2 and TRBJ1-5 gives the whole variable domain GAGVSQSPSNKVTEKGKDVELRCDPISGHTALYWYRQSLGQGLEFLIYFQGNSAPDKSGLPSDRFSAERTGGSVSTLTIQRTQQEDSAVYLCASRLDRGEPQHFGDGTRLSIL.

This chain links TRBV19 with TRBJ1-5; 9 bases align to TRBD1. This CDR3 is built from 18 residues. Germline V lookup: CDR1 LNHDA, CDR2 SQIVND (reference sequence). Trimming removed 3 bases from V and 3 bases from J; junction bases left unmatched: 12. The CDR3: CASSMGTGLRLVNQPQHF. As DNA, the CDR3 is TGTGCCAGTAGTATGGGGACAGGGTTACGACTGGTCAATCAGCCCCAGCATTTT.

This rearrangement joins TRBV7-3 to TRBJ1-2; D perhaps matches TRBD1 (5 bases). The V end lost 4 bases, the J end lost 0 bases, and 9 bases lay between the germline ends. The germline CDR1 and CDR2 sequences are SGHTA and FQGTGA. CDR3 length equals 14 residues. Here the CDR3 reads CASSWTPSNYGYTF. The CDR3 nucleotides read TGTGCCAGCAGCTGGACACCTTCTAACTATGGCTACACCTTC.

This clone was seen only a few times. The V call is TRBV30, the J call TRBJ1-1; 9 nucleotides match TRBD1. This CDR3 is built from 12 residues. In germline, CDR1 is GTSNPN, CDR2 SVGIG (reference sequence). The V gene end was trimmed by 2 bases and the J gene end by 8 bases; junction bases not matched to a gene: 3. For the CDR3, the DNA is TGTGCCTGGAGTTTGACAGGGGGGGAAGCTTTCTTT. This gives the protein CAWSLTGGEAFF. The whole variable domain, remainder taken from reference TRBV30 and TRBJ1-1, is SQTIHQWPATLVQPVGSPLSLECTVEGTSNPNLYWYRQAAGRGLQLLFYSVGIGQISSEVPQNLSASRPQDRQFILSSKKLLLSDSGFYLCAWSLTGGEAFFGQGTRLTVV.

The gene calls are TRBV25-1 and TRBJ1-2; 7 bases match TRBD1. The CDR3 is 15 residues long. After removal of 4 bases from V and 7 bases from J, the junction contained 12 bases not matched to a gene. CDR1 is MGHDK, CDR2 SYGVNS, per germline. The CDR3 sequence: CASSADIGTVRGYTF. The CDR3 DNA sequence: TGTGCCAGCAGTGCTGACATCGGGACAGTACGTGGCTACACCTTC.

The rearrangement joins TRBV18 to TRBJ1-6, with TRBD1 matching over 10 bases. V lost 3 bases and J lost 6; bases outside the gene matches: 5. From germline, CDR1 is KGHSH and CDR2 LQKENI. The CDR3 length is 16 residues. The DNA of the CDR3 is TGTGCCAGCTCACCTGCCGGGACAGGGGTTAATTCACCCCTCCACTTT. This translates into CASSPAGTGVNSPLHF. The full variable domain, rest sourced from reference TRBV18 and TRBJ1-6, is NAGVMQNPRHLVRRRGQEARLRCSPMKGHSHVYWYRQLPEEGLKFMVYLQKENIIDESGMPKERFSAEFPKEGPSILRIQQVVRGDSAAYFCASSPAGTGVNSPLHFGNGTRLTVT.

The chain carries TRBV6-5 and TRBJ2-2, with D unclear. Germline V gene lookup returns CDR1 MNHEY and CDR2 SVGAGI. CDR3 length: 13 amino acids. Between the trimmed V and J ends, which lost 5 bases and 7 bases, there was a span of 11 bases. CDR3 in amino acids: CASSTLVDGELFF. CDR3 coding DNA: TGTGCCAGCAGTACACTCGTGGACGGGGAGCTGTTTTTT.

The chain employs TRBV25-1 and TRBJ1-1; D might be TRBD1 (6 bases). The CDR3 extends over 15 amino acids. The ends were cut back, 1 base at V and 4 bases at J, with 13 bases in the middle. Germline lookup yields CDR1 MGHDK and CDR2 SYGVNS. The CDR3 here is CASSESGGVGTEAFF. As DNA, the CDR3 is TGTGCCAGCAGTGAATCGGGGGGCGTCGGCACTGAAGCTTTCTTT.

The chain is built from TRBV9 and TRBJ2-7; D unresolved. V was cut by 2 bases and J by 5 bases, with 14 bases left in between. The CDR3 totals 14 residues. Germline CDR1 reads SGDLS; CDR2 reads YYNGEE. The CDR3 coding sequence is TGTGCCAGCAGCGTCCGGGCAGGTCGCCACGAGCAGTACTTC. It yields the protein CASSVRAGRHEQYF.

This clone was detected only once. This chain uses TRBV19 with TRBJ1-2; D not certain. Germline V gene sequence: CDR1 LNHDA, CDR2 SQIVND (reference sequence). CDR3 length equals 15 residues. V was clipped by 5 bases and J by 0 bases, with 13 bases between them. CDR3 residues: CASSFRASSNYGYTF. In nucleotides, the CDR3 is TGTGCCAGTAGTTTTCGGGCCAGCTCTAACTATGGCTACACCTTC.

This clone showed up just once. This specimen includes other DNA sequences encoding the same CDR3. This rearrangement joins TRBV6-1 to TRBJ1-5; 11 bases agree with TRBD1. V was clipped by 3 bases and J by 0 bases; unmatched bases: 1. The CDR3 contains 16 residues. Germline CDR1 MNHNS, CDR2 SASEGT. The CDR3: CASSDGTGGSNQPQHF. The CDR3 nucleotides read TGTGCCAGCAGTGACGGGACAGGGGGTAGCAATCAGCCCCAGCATTTT.

This chain links TRBV29-1 with TRBJ2-1; D unclear. V lost 6 bases, J lost 10 bases, and 16 bases lay in between. There are 12 residues in the CDR3. Germline loops: CDR1 SQVTM, CDR2 ANQGSEA. The CDR3 loop is CSVDPQVGEQFF. DNA of the CDR3: TGCAGCGTGGACCCTCAGGTCGGAGAGCAGTTCTTC.

This sequence joins TRBV4-3 and TRBJ2-3, with D possibly being TRBD1 (6 bases). Germline V gene data show CDR1 as LGHNA and CDR2 as YSLEER. This CDR3 is 16 amino acids long. Trimming removed 0 bases at V and 1 base at J, with 11 bases between. The CDR3 spells CASSQDIGGRTDTQYF. CDR3 coding DNA: TGCGCCAGCAGCCAAGATATTGGGGGCCGCACAGATACGCAGTATTTT.

The chain has TRBV6-5 and TRBJ2-7, with 7 bases identical to TRBD1. V was pared by 5 bases and J by 0 bases, with 7 bases of the junction left unmatched. The CDR3 is made up of 15 amino acids. Germline V lookup: CDR1 MNHEY, CDR2 SVGAGI. CDR3 nucleotides: TGTGCCAGCAGTACGAAGACAGGGCTCTCCTACGAGCAGTACTTC. This sequence encodes CASSTKTGLSYEQYF.

The CDR3 nucleotides are TGTGCCAGTAGTACACTAACGGGGGGACGGTACTACAATGAGCAGTTCTTC. This encodes CASSTLTGGRYYNEQFF. The chain uses TRBV19 and TRBJ2-1; TRBD2 agrees at 7 bases. Germline V gives CDR1 LNHDA, CDR2 SQIVND (reference sequence). Trimming took 4 bases from V and 3 from J; bases not matched to a gene: 12. The CDR3 covers 17 residues.

This sequence joins TRBV9 and TRBJ2-1; 8 nucleotides agree with TRBD2. The junction had 6 bases not matched to a gene; V was cut back by 0 bases and J by 4 bases. This CDR3 comprises 16 residues. CDR1 SGDLS and CDR2 YYNGEE come from the germline V gene. CDR3 sequence: CASSVVVRGGYNEQFF. The CDR3 coding sequence is TGTGCCAGCAGCGTAGTGGTCCGGGGGGGTTACAATGAGCAGTTCTTC.

The rearrangement links TRBV11-2 to TRBJ2-1; 8 positions agree with TRBD2. V lost 4 bases, J lost 0 bases, and 2 bases stayed unmatched. Per germline, CDR1 SGHAT and CDR2 FQNNGV. This CDR3 has 15 amino acids. The CDR3 DNA reads as TGTGCCAGCAGCTCCCGGGGGGGCTCCTACAATGAGCAGTTCTTC. This sequence encodes CASSSRGGSYNEQFF.

This chain links TRBV29-1 with TRBJ1-2, with TRBD1 matching 8 bases. CDR3 length equals 13 residues. Germline-derived CDR1 and CDR2 are SQVTM and ANQGSEA. V gave up 3 bases and J gave up 7 bases; unmatched junction bases: 7. CDR3 nucleotides: TGCAGCGTTGAGCGGGGACAGGCTGCTGGCTACACCTTC. This encodes CSVERGQAAGYTF.

This chain links TRBV7-6 with TRBJ1-1; 9 positions agree with TRBD1. The length of the CDR3 is 14 residues. With 5 bases clipped from V and 3 bases from J, the junction kept 4 bases outside the gene matches. Looked up from germline, CDR1 is SGHVS and CDR2 is FNYEAQ. The CDR3 DNA reads TGTGCCAGCAGCGTCCGACAGGGGGACACTGAAGCTTTCTTT. Translation: CASSVRQGDTEAFF. Full variable domain (missing parts from reference TRBV7-6 and TRBJ1-1): GAGVSQSPRYKVTKRGQDVALRCDPISGHVSLYWYRQALGQGPEFLTYFNYEAQQDKSGLPNDRFSAERPEGSISTLTIQRTEQRDSAMYRCASSVRQGDTEAFFGQGTRLTVV.

The chain carries TRBV7-9 and TRBJ1-2; TRBD1 agrees at 8 bases. The CDR3 spans 14 residues. CDR1 is SEHNR, CDR2 FQNEAQ, per germline (reference sequence). V lost 4 bases, J lost 7 bases, and 8 bases stayed unmatched. In DNA, the CDR3 is TGTGCCAGCAGCTCCCCGGACAGGGTGGGTGGCTACACCTTC. Its protein is CASSSPDRVGGYTF.

The rearrangement joins TRBV6-5 to TRBJ1-2, with D unclear. Germline loops: CDR1 MNHEY, CDR2 SVGAGI. Between the trimmed V and J ends, which lost 8 bases and 4 bases, there was a span of 11 bases. The CDR3 covers 12 residues. The CDR3 DNA reads TGTGCCAGCGGCCGGGAGACCTATGGCTACACCTTC. It is translated as CASGRETYGYTF.

The chain uses TRBV28 and TRBJ2-7, with TRBD2 as a possible D gene (5 bases). V dropped 3 bases and J dropped 0 bases, with 9 bases sitting between them. Germline CDR1 is MDHEN and CDR2 is SYDVKM. The CDR3 has 14 residues. CDR3 DNA: TGTGCCAGCAGTTTCGGGGTCTCCTCCTACGAGCAGTACTTC. Encoded protein: CASSFGVSSYEQYF.

J is TRBJ1-5 and V is TRBV18; D is ambiguous. Germline loops: CDR1 KGHSH, CDR2 LQKENI. The germline V and J ends were trimmed by 0 bases and 4 bases, with 1 base remaining between them. CDR3 size: 12 residues. Here the CDR3 DNA reads TGTGCCAGCTCACCACCGAATCAGCCCCAGCATTTT. It specifies CASSPPNQPQHF.

The V call is TRBV2, the J call TRBJ1-4; D is ambiguous. The germline V and J ends were trimmed by 4 bases and 8 bases, with 11 bases remaining between them. Per the germline V gene, CDR1 is SNHLY and CDR2 is FYNNEI. The CDR3 totals 13 residues. The CDR3 DNA reads as TGTGCCAGCAGTGTTGTCTCCAGGGAAAAACTGTTTTTT. Protein: CASSVVSREKLFF.

The CDR3 DNA follows: TGCGCCAGCAGCCGCCAGAGCGGGGAGACCCAGTACTTC. Translation gives CASSRQSGETQYF. The chain joins TRBV5-1 to TRBJ2-5, with D perhaps TRBD2 (6 bases). The ends were cut back, 4 bases at V and 5 bases at J, with 12 bases in the middle. The CDR3 consists of 13 residues. Germline V CDR1 and CDR2: SGHRS, YFSETQ.

V usage is TRBV5-1 and J usage is TRBJ2-7, with D possibly TRBD2 on 5 matching bases. Germline-derived CDR1 and CDR2 are SGHRS and YFSETQ. Trimming removed 1 base from V and 3 bases from J, with 11 bases in between. The CDR3 is made up of 14 amino acids. CDR3 protein: CASSLTPGYYEQYF. In nucleotides, the CDR3 is TGCGCCAGCAGCTTGACCCCGGGGTACTACGAGCAGTACTTC.

This clone has just a few counts. The chain has TRBV9 and TRBJ1-2, with 11 bases aligning to TRBD1. J lost 10 bases, V lost 4 bases, and 6 bases had no gene match. CDR3 length: 13 amino acids. In germline, CDR1 is SGDLS, CDR2 YYNGEE. CDR3 sequence reads: CASSRTGGHLYTF. The CDR3 coding sequence is TGTGCCAGCAGCAGGACAGGGGGCCATCTCTACACCTTC.